Here is one T cell receptor beta chain with its context. Antigen unknown. CDR1 SQVTM and CDR2 ANQGSEA come from the germline V gene. V lost 7 bases, J lost 8 bases, and 8 bases stayed unmatched. The CDR3 sequence is 12 residues long. Libraries were prepared by immunoSEQ multiplex PCR; TCRdb keeps only in-frame clonotypes and omits some of them. The table has about 82,000 clones, about 90% seen once. This record belongs to a study of identifying expanded T cells in peripheral blood. Study-wide points: Over about two and four weeks, about 17 and 20 clones changed, versus approximately 1.1 between replicates.

The chain couples TRBV29-1 to TRBJ2-1; 7 nucleotides align to TRBD2. Sequencing used blood. The TCR originated in a person aged 18 to 70 in good health. The CDR3 coding sequence is TGCAGCGGCGTTCTTCGGGGGGATGAGCAGTTCTTC. Encoded protein: CSGVLRGDEQFF.